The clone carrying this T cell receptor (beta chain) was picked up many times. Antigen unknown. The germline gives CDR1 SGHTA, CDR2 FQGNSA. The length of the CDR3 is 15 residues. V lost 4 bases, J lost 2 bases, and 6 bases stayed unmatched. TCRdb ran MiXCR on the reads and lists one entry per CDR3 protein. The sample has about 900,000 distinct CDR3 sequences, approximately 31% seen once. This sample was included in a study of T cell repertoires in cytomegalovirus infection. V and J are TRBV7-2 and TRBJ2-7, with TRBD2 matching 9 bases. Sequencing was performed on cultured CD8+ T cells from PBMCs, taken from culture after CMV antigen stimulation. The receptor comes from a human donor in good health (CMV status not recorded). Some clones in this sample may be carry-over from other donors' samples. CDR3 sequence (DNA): TGTGCCAGCAGCTGGATGAGGACTAGCGCCTACGAGCAGTACTTC. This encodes CASSWMRTSAYEQYF. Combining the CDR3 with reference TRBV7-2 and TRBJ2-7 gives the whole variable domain GAGVSQSPSNKVTEKGKDVELRCDPISGHTALYWYRQSLGQGLEFLIYFQGNSAPDKSGLPSDRFSAERTGGSVSTLTIQRTQQEDSAVYLCASSWMRTSAYEQYFGPGTRLTVT.